The 32 T cell receptor beta chains presented below share a single source sample, sequenced in a study of human T cells and chemical hapten exposure. The time point denotes: healthy volunteer bleed at 2 weeks. Unfractionated whole blood yielded total RNA. One entry per CDR3 protein, called by TCRdb with MiXCR from the RACE reads. The data show tens of thousands of distinct CDR3 sequences, nearly 7.5% seen once. The sample taken for sequencing was whole blood. These receptors originate from a human donor in good health. Some clones in this sample may be carry-over from other donors' samples.

The sample holds many counts of this clonotype. V is TRBV20-1 and J is TRBJ2-1, with 11 bases identical to TRBD2. The CDR3 totals 18 residues. After removal of 0 bases from V and 2 bases from J, the junction contained 9 bases not matched to a gene. CDR1 and CDR2 from the germline V gene are DFQATT and SNEGSKA (reference sequence). CDR3 nucleotides: TGCAGTGCTAGAGATGAACTCCGACTAGCGGGGACCTACAATGAGCAGTTCTTC. This sequence encodes CSARDELRLAGTYNEQFF.

The CDR3 DNA reads TGTGCCAGCTCACCAGGGACAGGGGTTGGAGAGCAGTACTTC. It is translated as CASSPGTGVGEQYF. The genes are TRBV18 and TRBJ2-7; 10 bases are a match to TRBD1. The CDR3 consists of 14 residues. The germline CDR1 and CDR2 sequences are KGHSH and LQKENI. After removal of 2 bases from V and 7 bases from J, the junction contained 5 bases not matched to a gene.

This clonotype was picked up many times. CDR3 bases: TGTGCCACCAGCAGAGATGAGATGTCCTACGGGGAGACCCAGTACTTC. Residues: CATSRDEMSYGETQYF. The chain employs TRBV15 and TRBJ2-5; D gene unclear. Germline V gives CDR1 LNHNV, CDR2 YYDKDF (reference sequence). The V end was cut by 0 bases, the J end by 5 bases, with 16 bases between. CDR3 size: 16 residues.

Many counts were recorded for this clonotype. J is TRBJ1-1 and V is TRBV10-3, with 7 bases identical to TRBD1. J lost 0 bases, V lost 4 bases, and 11 bases had no gene match. CDR3 length: 17 amino acids. Germline V gene lookup returns CDR1 ENHRY and CDR2 SYGVKD. CDR3 region: CAISGQGRTAVNTEAFF. CDR3 DNA sequence: TGTGCCATCAGTGGACAGGGACGAACGGCGGTGAACACTGAAGCTTTCTTT.

Many counts were recorded for this clonotype. The V gene is TRBV20-1, the J gene TRBJ1-6; 9 bases are a match to TRBD1. Germline CDR1 is DFQATT and CDR2 is SNEGSKA (reference sequence). J was trimmed by 7 bases and V by 3 bases; bases with no gene match: 4. The CDR3 covers 14 residues. CDR3 in DNA: TGCAGTGCTAGGCCCGGGACAGGGAATTCACCCCTCCACTTT. It translates to CSARPGTGNSPLHF.

Ten or more counts support this clonotype. The V and J genes are TRBV12-3 or TRBV12-4 and TRBJ1-1; tentatively, D is TRBD1 (6 bases). This CDR3 contains 13 residues. Trimming removed 6 bases at V and 1 base at J, with 9 bases between. Here the CDR3 DNA reads TGTGCCAGCAGAACCAGGGGGAACACTGAAGCTTTCTTT. Translating gives CASRTRGNTEAFF.

The chain uses TRBV3-1 and TRBJ2-2, with TRBD1 matching 9 bases. Unmatched junction bases numbered 9, after V lost 3 bases and J lost 1 base. This CDR3 has 18 residues. CDR1 is LGHDT, CDR2 YNNKEL, per germline (reference sequence). The chain's CDR3 is CASSHPPLGQGNTGELFF. CDR3 in DNA: TGTGCCAGCAGCCATCCCCCACTGGGACAGGGGAACACCGGGGAGCTGTTTTTT.

This clonotype has a single count. A much larger clone is a single base away; this may be a read error. The chain carries TRBV2 and TRBJ2-1; 11 bases are a match to TRBD2. CDR1 and CDR2 from the germline V gene are SNHLY and FYNNEI. The CDR3 sequence is 15 residues long. The CDR3 nucleotides read TGTGCCAGCTCGCAGCTAGCGGGAGGTAACAATGAGCGGTTCTTC. Amino acids: CASSQLAGGNNERFF.

This clonotype was found many times. The chain employs TRBV2 and TRBJ1-6, with D perhaps matching TRBD1 (6 bases). Trimming left V 3 bases short and J 13 bases short, with 28 bases between. This CDR3 has 18 residues. CDR1 and CDR2 (germline): SNHLY, FYNNEI. In nucleotides, the CDR3 is TGTGCCAGCAGTGAGTCTGGACAGACTACAGAACGGTTACGGCCCCTCCACTTT. This codes for CASSESGQTTERLRPLHF.

This clonotype appeared a few times. The gene calls are TRBV4-1 and TRBJ2-6, with 8 positions matching TRBD1. The CDR3 runs to 21 residues. With 0 bases clipped from V and 2 bases from J, the junction kept 15 bases outside the gene matches. In germline, CDR1 is MGHRA, CDR2 YSYEKL. CDR3 DNA: TGCGCCAGCAGCCAAGATACAACCAGGACAGGGTTGTCCCCTGGGGCCAACGTCCTGACTTTC. It is translated as CASSQDTTRTGLSPGANVLTF.

The gene calls are TRBV12-3 or TRBV12-4 and TRBJ2-5; 8 nucleotides agree with TRBD2. V dropped 7 bases and J dropped 3; count of bases not matched to a gene: 4. The CDR3 sequence is 13 residues long. The CDR3 DNA is TGTGCCAGCAACGGGGGGGTCGAAGAGACCCAGTACTTC. Residues: CASNGGVEETQYF.

Many counts were recorded for this clonotype. The chain has TRBV20-1 and TRBJ2-1; weak D call: TRBD1 (5 bases). The V end was cut by 0 bases, the J end by 8 bases, with 23 bases between. Germline loops: CDR1 DFQATT, CDR2 SNEGSKA (reference sequence). The CDR3 covers 17 residues. Written as DNA, the CDR3 is TGCAGTGCTAGAGATGGGGCACTCCCAAAGGCTGACGATGAGCAGTTCTTC. It codes for CSARDGALPKADDEQFF.

Notes on this clonotype: Given a much more abundant clone one base away, this may be a read error. The chain combines TRBV3-1 with TRBJ2-5; no clear D gene. The assigned J gene may be wrong: the sequence end matches TRBJ2-1 better. From germline, CDR1 is LGHDT and CDR2 YNNKEL (reference sequence). This CDR3 is built from 12 residues. CDR3 region: CASSQAMETQFF. The CDR3 nucleotides read TGTGCCAGCAGCCAAGCAATGGAGACCCAGTTCTTC.

The sample holds a few counts of this clonotype. The J gene is TRBJ2-5, the V gene TRBV24-1; D perhaps matches TRBD1 (5 bases). Trimming removed 1 base at V and 4 bases at J, with 12 bases between. The CDR3 is 15 residues long. CDR1 is KGHDR, CDR2 SFDVKD, per germline. CDR3 in amino acids: CATSDFIQGRETQYF. The CDR3 DNA reads as TGTGCCACCAGTGATTTTATCCAGGGTCGAGAGACCCAGTACTTC.

This clonotype came up a few times. The V gene is TRBV12-3 or TRBV12-4, the J gene TRBJ2-7, with a weak D call TRBD1 (5 bases). The CDR3 sequence is 13 residues long. Trimming took off 5 bases at V and 3 bases at J, with 11 bases between the two ends. The CDR3: CASSRTGYYEQYF. CDR3 coding DNA: TGTGCCAGCAGTAGAACAGGTTACTACGAGCAGTACTTC.

For this clonotype: Germline and junction disagree at one end, which may indicate a read error. The chain employs TRBV9 and TRBJ1-2, with D unresolved. The germline gives CDR1 SGDLS, CDR2 YYNGEE. The length of the CDR3 is 13 residues. The CDR3 protein is CASSVGAGDGDTF. DNA of the CDR3: TGTGCCAGCAGCGTAGGGGCCGGGGATGGCGACACCTTC.

This clonotype was counted between two and nine times. The V gene is TRBV20-1, the J gene TRBJ2-3; 7 nucleotides agree with TRBD2. Germline CDR1 is DFQATT and CDR2 is SNEGSKA (reference sequence). V was pared by 7 bases and J by 2 bases, with 6 bases of the junction left unmatched. This CDR3 is built from 13 residues. CDR3 bases: TGCAGTGTTCCGGGGGGTCTCACAGATACGCAGTATTTT. It yields the protein CSVPGGLTDTQYF.

CDR3 nucleotides: TGTGCCAGCAGCCAAAACGGACTAGATGAAAAACTGTTTTTT. Protein product: CASSQNGLDEKLFF. The V and J genes are TRBV3-1 and TRBJ1-4, with D unclear. Germline-derived CDR1 and CDR2 are LGHDT and YNNKEL (reference sequence). Trimming took 2 bases from V and 6 from J, leaving 10 bases between them. The CDR3 has 14 residues.

This clonotype was observed at least ten times. CDR3 region: CASSLDLQSYEQYF. The CDR3 DNA reads TGTGCCAGCAGCTTGGACCTACAGAGCTACGAGCAGTACTTC. This sequence joins TRBV5-4 and TRBJ2-7, with D uncertain. The germline V gene encodes CDR1 SGHNT and CDR2 YYREEE (reference sequence). Trimming removed 0 bases from V and 3 bases from J, with 10 bases in between. This CDR3 region has 14 residues.

Many counts were recorded for this clonotype. This chain links TRBV15 with TRBJ2-6; D remains unclear. Trimming pared 5 bases from V and 0 bases from J, leaving 11 bases between. The CDR3 length is 16 residues. Germline values: CDR1 LNHNV, CDR2 YYDKDF (reference sequence). The CDR3 loop reads CATSARLLSGANVLTF. CDR3 DNA: TGTGCCACCAGCGCTCGACTGCTCTCTGGGGCCAACGTCCTGACTTTC.

This rearrangement joins TRBV7-2 to TRBJ1-1; D remains ambiguous. Trimming pared 7 bases from V and 1 base from J, leaving 13 bases between. The CDR3 has 14 residues. The germline V gene encodes CDR1 SGHTA and CDR2 FQGNSA. The CDR3 DNA reads as TGTGCCAGCACTGCTTCCCCCGGGAACACTGAAGCTTTCTTT. It codes for CASTASPGNTEAFF.

The chain carries TRBV30 and TRBJ1-6; 7 bases map to TRBD1. This CDR3 has 15 amino acids. Germline CDR1 is GTSNPN and CDR2 is SVGIG (reference sequence). J lost 7 bases, V lost 3 bases, and 9 bases had no gene match. In DNA, the CDR3 is TGTGCCTGGAGGGCCTCCGACAGGGAAAATTCACCCCTCCACTTT. This gives the protein CAWRASDRENSPLHF.

This clonotype was observed many times. The V gene is TRBV28, the J gene TRBJ1-1, with no clear D. Per germline, CDR1 MDHEN and CDR2 SYDVKM. The CDR3 sequence is 13 residues long. V dropped 2 bases and J dropped 0 bases, with 4 bases sitting between them. CDR3: CASSLALNTEAFF. In DNA, the CDR3 is TGTGCCAGCAGTTTAGCATTGAACACTGAAGCTTTCTTT.

The chain recombines TRBV4-3 with TRBJ1-1; TRBD1 matches at 12 bases. The CDR3 runs to 14 residues. Looked up from germline, CDR1 is LGHNA and CDR2 is YSLEER. V lost 1 base, J lost 9 bases, and 3 bases stayed unmatched. The CDR3: CASSQVGQGAKAFF. DNA of the CDR3: TGCGCCAGCAGCCAAGTGGGACAGGGGGCTAAAGCTTTCTTT.

The gene calls are TRBV7-9 and TRBJ1-6, with D uncertain. Germline values: CDR1 SEHNR, CDR2 FQNEAQ (reference sequence). Trimming pared 3 bases from V and 8 bases from J, leaving 14 bases between. This CDR3 is built from 15 residues. CDR3 DNA: TGTGCCAGCAGCTTTAACTCGGTCGGGCATTCACCCCTCCACTTT. It translates to CASSFNSVGHSPLHF.

This clonotype was seen a handful of times. The chain employs TRBV28 and TRBJ2-7; 8 bases are a match to TRBD1. Trimming cost V 3 bases and J 6 bases; bases outside gene matches: 7. This CDR3 comprises 14 residues. CDR1 MDHEN and CDR2 SYDVKM come from the germline V gene. CDR3 amino acids: CASSLIPRGLEQYF. The CDR3 bases are TGTGCCAGCAGTTTGATTCCCAGGGGGCTCGAGCAGTACTTC.

This clonotype was picked up a small number of times. V and J are TRBV12-3 or TRBV12-4 and TRBJ1-1; D is unclear. V lost 5 bases to trimming and J lost 5 bases, with 15 bases between them. The CDR3 has 14 amino acids. The CDR3 spells CASSPRAGETEAFF. CDR3 nucleotides: TGTGCCAGCAGTCCCCGAGCCGGGGAGACTGAAGCTTTCTTT.

The chain has TRBV6-5 and TRBJ1-1, with D tentatively TRBD1 (6 bases). The CDR3 runs to 13 residues. Germline V gives CDR1 MNHEY, CDR2 SVGAGI. CDR3 nucleotide sequence: TGTGCGTCCTATGGGGGACAAAACACTGAAGCTTTCTTT. Its translation: CASYGGQNTEAFF.

This clonotype was observed at least ten times. CDR3 sequence: CASSLGTASGELFF. As DNA, the CDR3 is TGTGCCAGCAGCCTAGGGACGGCCTCTGGGGAGCTGTTTTTT. The chain couples TRBV6-5 to TRBJ2-2; D tentatively reads TRBD1 or TRBD2 (5 bases each). V was shortened by 6 bases and J by 8 bases, with 16 bases between the two germline ends. There are 14 residues in the CDR3. From germline, CDR1 is MNHEY and CDR2 SVGAGI.

This clonotype was seen only a few times. The chain is built from TRBV4-3 and TRBJ1-2; D not certain. Germline V gene data show CDR1 as LGHNA and CDR2 as YSLEER. The V and J ends lost 0 bases and 7 bases respectively, with 18 bases between them. The length of the CDR3 is 16 residues. In DNA, the CDR3 is TGCGCCAGCAGCCAAGATTCCGGGTCCCCGGCGGGTGGCTACACCTTC. The encoded protein is CASSQDSGSPAGGYTF.

This clonotype was seen a handful of times. The rearrangement joins TRBV11-2 to TRBJ2-1; D is uncertain. CDR3 length: 16 amino acids. The V end lost 0 bases, the J end lost 0 bases, and 9 bases lay between the germline ends. Germline lookup yields CDR1 SGHAT and CDR2 FQNNGV. The CDR3, as DNA: TGTGCCAGCAGCTTAGATCCCGGTCCCTCCTACAATGAGCAGTTCTTC. It specifies CASSLDPGPSYNEQFF.

This clonotype was picked up a small number of times. This chain links TRBV7-8 with TRBJ2-1; D is undetermined. This CDR3 spans 16 amino acids. With 1 base removed from V and 0 bases from J, the gap between germline ends came to 10 bases. CDR1 is SGHVS and CDR2 is FQNEAQ in the germline V gene. The CDR3 sequence is CASSLGMAASYNEQFF. Written as DNA, the CDR3 is TGTGCCAGCAGCTTAGGGATGGCGGCCTCCTACAATGAGCAGTTCTTC.